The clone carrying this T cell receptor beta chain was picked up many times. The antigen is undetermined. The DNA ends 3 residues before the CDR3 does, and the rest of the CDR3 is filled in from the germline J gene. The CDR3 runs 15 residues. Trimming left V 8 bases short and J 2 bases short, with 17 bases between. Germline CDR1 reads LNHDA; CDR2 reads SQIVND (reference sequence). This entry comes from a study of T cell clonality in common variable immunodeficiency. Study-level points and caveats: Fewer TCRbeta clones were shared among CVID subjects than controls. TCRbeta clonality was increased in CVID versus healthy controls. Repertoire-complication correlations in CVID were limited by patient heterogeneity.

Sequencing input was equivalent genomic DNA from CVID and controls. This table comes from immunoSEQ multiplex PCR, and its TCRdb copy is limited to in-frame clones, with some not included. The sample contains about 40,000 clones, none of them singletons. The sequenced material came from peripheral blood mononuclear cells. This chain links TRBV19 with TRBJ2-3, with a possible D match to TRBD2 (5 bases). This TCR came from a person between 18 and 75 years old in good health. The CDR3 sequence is CASSSAGINTDTQYF. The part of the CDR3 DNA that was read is TGTGCCAGTTCCTCGGCGGGCATCAACACAGATACG.